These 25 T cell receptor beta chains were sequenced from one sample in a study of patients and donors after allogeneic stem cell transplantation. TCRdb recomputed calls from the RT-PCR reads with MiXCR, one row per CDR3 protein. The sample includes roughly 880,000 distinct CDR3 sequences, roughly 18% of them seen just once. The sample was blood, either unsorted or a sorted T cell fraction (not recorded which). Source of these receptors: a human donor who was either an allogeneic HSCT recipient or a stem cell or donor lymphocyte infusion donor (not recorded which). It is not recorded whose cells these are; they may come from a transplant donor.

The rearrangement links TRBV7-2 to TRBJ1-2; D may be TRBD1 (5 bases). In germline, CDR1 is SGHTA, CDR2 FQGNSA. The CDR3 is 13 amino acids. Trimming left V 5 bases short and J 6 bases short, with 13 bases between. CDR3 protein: CASSEQVAHGYTF. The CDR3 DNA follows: TGTGCCAGCAGCGAACAGGTTGCTCATGGCTACACCTTC.

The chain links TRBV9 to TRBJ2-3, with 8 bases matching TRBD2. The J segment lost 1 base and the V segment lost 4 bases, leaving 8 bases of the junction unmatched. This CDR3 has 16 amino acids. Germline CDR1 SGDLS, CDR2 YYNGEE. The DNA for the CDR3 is TGTGCCAGCAGCACCTCAACGGGGGGGGGCACAGATACGCAGTATTTT. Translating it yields CASSTSTGGGTDTQYF.

The chain's CDR3 is CASSPGQWRSYNEQFF. The CDR3 DNA is TGTGCCAGCAGCCCCGGACAGTGGCGCTCCTACAATGAGCAGTTCTTC. The V call is TRBV12-3 or TRBV12-4, the J call TRBJ2-1; possible D gene TRBD1, 6 bases. The CDR3 contains 16 residues. V lost 6 bases, J lost 0 bases, and 15 bases lay in between.

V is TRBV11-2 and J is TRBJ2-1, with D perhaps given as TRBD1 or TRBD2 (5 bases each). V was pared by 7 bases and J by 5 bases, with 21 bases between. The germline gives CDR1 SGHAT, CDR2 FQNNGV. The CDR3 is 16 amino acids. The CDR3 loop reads CASTTLRLNRNNEQFF. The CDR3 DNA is TGTGCCAGCACCACCCTGAGACTAAACAGGAACAATGAGCAGTTCTTC.

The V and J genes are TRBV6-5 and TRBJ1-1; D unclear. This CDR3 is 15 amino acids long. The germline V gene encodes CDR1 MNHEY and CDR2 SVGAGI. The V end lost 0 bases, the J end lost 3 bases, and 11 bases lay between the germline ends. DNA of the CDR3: TGTGCCAGCAGTTACTCGAGAATCGTGGACACTGAAGCTTTCTTT. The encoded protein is CASSYSRIVDTEAFF.

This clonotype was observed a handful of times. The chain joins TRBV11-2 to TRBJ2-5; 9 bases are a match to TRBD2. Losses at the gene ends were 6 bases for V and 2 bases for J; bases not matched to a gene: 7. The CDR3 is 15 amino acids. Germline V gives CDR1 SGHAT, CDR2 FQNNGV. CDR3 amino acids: CASSPATSGQETQYF. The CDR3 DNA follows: TGTGCCAGCAGTCCCGCGACTAGCGGTCAAGAGACCCAGTACTTC.

CDR3 residues: CASSRMGGSMGEQFF. CDR3 DNA: TGTGCCAGCAGCCGGATGGGGGGGTCTATGGGTGAGCAGTTCTTC. The rearrangement uses TRBV3-1 and TRBJ2-1; 7 bases align to TRBD2. The germline gives CDR1 LGHDT, CDR2 YNNKEL (reference sequence). The ends lost 4 bases at V and 9 bases at J; junction bases unmatched: 12. The CDR3 consists of 15 residues.

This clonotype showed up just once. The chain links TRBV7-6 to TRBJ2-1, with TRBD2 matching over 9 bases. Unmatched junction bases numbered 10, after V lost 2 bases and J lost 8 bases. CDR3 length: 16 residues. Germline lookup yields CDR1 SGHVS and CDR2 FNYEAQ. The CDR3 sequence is CASSLSRASGNDEQFF. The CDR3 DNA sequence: TGTGCCAGCAGCTTATCCCGGGCTAGCGGGAACGATGAGCAGTTCTTC.

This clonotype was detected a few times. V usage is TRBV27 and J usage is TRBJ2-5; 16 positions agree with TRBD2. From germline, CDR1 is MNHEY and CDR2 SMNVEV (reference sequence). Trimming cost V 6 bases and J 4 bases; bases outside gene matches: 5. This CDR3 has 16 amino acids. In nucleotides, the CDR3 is TGTGCCAGCAGCGCGGGACTAGCGGGAGGGGGAGAGACCCAGTACTTC. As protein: CASSAGLAGGGETQYF.

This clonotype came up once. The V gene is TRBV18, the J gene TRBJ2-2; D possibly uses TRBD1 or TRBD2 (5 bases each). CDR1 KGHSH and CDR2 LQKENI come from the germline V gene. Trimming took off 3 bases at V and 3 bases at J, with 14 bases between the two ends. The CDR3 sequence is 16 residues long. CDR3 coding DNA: TGTGCCAGCTCACCGCCGGGACGGGCGGACACCGGGGAGCTGTTTTTT. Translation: CASSPPGRADTGELFF.

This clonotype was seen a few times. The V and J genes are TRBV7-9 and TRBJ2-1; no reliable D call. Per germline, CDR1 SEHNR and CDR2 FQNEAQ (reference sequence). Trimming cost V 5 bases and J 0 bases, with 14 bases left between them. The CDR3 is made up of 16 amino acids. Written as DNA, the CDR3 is TGTGCCAGCAGCGTCACCCGCAGGCGCTCCTACAATGAGCAGTTCTTC. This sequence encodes CASSVTRRRSYNEQFF. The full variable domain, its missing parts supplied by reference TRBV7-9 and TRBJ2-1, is DTGVSQNPRHKITKRGQNVTFRCDPISEHNRLYWYRQTLGQGPEFLTYFQNEAQLEKSRLLSDRFSAERPKGSFSTLEIQRTEQGDSAMYLCASSVTRRRSYNEQFFGPGTRLTVL.

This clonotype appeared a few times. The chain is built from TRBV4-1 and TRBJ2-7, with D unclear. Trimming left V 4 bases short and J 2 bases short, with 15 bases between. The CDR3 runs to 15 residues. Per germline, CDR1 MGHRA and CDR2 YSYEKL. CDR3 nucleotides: TGCGCCAGCAGCCGAGAAAAGAGTTCCACCTACGAGCAGTACTTC. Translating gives CASSREKSSTYEQYF.

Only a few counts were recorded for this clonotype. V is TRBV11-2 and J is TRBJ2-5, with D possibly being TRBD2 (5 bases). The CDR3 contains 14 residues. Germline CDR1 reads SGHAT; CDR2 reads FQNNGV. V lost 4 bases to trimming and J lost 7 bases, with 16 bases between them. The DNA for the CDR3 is TGTGCCAGCAGCTCCAGCTCTCAAGGAGGGACCCAGTACTTC. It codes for CASSSSSQGGTQYF. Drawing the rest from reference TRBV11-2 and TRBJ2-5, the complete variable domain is EAGVAQSPRYKIIEKRQSVAFWCNPISGHATLYWYQQILGQGPKLLIQFQNNGVVDDSQLPKDRFSAERLKGVDSTLKIQPAKLEDSAVYLCASSSSSQGGTQYFGPGTRLLVL.

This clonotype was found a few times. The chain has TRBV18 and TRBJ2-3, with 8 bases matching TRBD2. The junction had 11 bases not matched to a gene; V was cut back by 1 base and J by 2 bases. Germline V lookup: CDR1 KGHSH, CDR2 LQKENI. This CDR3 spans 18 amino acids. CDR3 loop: CASSPRSDSGGTTDTQYF. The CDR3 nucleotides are TGTGCCAGCTCACCACGGAGTGACAGCGGGGGCACCACAGATACGCAGTATTTT.

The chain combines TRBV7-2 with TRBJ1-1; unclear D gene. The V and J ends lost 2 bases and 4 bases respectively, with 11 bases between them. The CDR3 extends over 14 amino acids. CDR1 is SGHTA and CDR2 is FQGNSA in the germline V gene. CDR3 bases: TGTGCCAGCAGCTTATATGAAGGTTCCACTGAAGCTTTCTTT. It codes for CASSLYEGSTEAFF. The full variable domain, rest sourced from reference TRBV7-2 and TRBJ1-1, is GAGVSQSPSNKVTEKGKDVELRCDPISGHTALYWYRQSLGQGLEFLIYFQGNSAPDKSGLPSDRFSAERTGGSVSTLTIQRTQQEDSAVYLCASSLYEGSTEAFFGQGTRLTVV.

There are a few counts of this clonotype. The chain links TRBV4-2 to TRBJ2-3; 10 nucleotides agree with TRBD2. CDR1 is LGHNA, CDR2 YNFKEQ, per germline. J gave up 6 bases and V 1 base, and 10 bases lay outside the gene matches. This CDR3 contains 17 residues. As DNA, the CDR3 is TGTGCCAGCAGCCAAGTAATAAGCGGGGGGGCGTCGGATACGCAGTATTTT. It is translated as CASSQVISGGASDTQYF.

The CDR3 spells CASRWVLTGELFF. In nucleotides, the CDR3 is TGTGCCAGCAGATGGGTCCTTACCGGGGAGCTGTTTTTT. The chain uses TRBV12-3 or TRBV12-4 and TRBJ2-2; D not resolved. The V and J ends lost 6 bases and 5 bases respectively, with 10 bases between them. The CDR3 is 13 amino acids.

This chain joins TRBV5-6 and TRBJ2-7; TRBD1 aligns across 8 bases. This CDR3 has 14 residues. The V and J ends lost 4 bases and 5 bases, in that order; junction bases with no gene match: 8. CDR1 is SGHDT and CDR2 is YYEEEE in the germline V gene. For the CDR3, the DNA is TGTGCCAGCAGCGGACAGGGTGGGGTGGACGAGCAGTACTTC. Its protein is CASSGQGGVDEQYF.

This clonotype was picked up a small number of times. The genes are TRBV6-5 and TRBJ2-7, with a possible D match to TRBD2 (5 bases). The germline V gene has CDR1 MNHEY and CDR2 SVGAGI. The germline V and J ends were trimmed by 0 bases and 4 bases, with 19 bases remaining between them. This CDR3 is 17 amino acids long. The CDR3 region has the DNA TGTGCCAGCAGTTACTCGGCCCCGCGGGCACCGGCGTACGAGCAGTACTTC. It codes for CASSYSAPRAPAYEQYF.

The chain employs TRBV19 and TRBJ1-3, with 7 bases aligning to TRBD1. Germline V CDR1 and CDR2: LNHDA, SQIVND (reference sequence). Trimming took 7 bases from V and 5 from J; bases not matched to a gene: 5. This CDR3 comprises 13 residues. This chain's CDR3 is CASTPGGRNTIYF. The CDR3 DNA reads TGTGCCAGTACCCCAGGGGGGCGAAACACCATATATTTT.

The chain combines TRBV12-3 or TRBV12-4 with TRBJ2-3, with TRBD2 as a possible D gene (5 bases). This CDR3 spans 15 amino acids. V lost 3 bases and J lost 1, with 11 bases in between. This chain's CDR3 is CASSFLMGGTDTQYF. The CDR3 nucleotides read TGTGCCAGCAGTTTCTTGATGGGAGGCACAGATACGCAGTATTTT.

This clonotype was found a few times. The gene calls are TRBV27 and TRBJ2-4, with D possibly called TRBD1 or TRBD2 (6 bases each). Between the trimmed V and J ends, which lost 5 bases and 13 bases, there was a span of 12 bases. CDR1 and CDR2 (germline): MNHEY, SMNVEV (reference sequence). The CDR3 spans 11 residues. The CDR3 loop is CASSTGGPQYF. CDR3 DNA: TGTGCCAGCAGTACCGGGGGCCCCCAGTACTTC.

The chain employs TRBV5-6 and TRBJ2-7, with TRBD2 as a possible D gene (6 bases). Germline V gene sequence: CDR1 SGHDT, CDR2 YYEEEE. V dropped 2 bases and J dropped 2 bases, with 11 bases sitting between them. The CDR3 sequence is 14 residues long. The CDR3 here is CASSLATRTYEQYF. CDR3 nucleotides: TGTGCCAGCAGCTTAGCGACTAGAACCTACGAGCAGTACTTC. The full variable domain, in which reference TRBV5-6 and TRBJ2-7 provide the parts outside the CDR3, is DAGVTQSPTHLIKTRGQQVTLRCSPKSGHDTVSWYQQALGQGPQFIFQYYEEEERQRGNFPDRFSGHQFPNYSSELNVNALLLGDSALYLCASSLATRTYEQYFGPGTRLTVT.

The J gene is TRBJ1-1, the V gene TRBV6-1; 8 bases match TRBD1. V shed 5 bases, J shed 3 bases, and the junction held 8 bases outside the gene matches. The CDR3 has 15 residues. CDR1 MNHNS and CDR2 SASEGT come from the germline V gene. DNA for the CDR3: TGTGCCAGCAGTCTCGGGACAGGTGGAGACACTGAAGCTTTCTTT. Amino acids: CASSLGTGGDTEAFF.

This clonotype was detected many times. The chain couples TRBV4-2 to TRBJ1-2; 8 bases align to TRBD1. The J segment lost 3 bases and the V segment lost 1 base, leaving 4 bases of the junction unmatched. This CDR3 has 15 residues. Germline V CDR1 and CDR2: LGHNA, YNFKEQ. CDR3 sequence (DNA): TGTGCCAGCAGCCAAGGGACAGGGAACGACTATGGCTACACCTTC. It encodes CASSQGTGNDYGYTF.